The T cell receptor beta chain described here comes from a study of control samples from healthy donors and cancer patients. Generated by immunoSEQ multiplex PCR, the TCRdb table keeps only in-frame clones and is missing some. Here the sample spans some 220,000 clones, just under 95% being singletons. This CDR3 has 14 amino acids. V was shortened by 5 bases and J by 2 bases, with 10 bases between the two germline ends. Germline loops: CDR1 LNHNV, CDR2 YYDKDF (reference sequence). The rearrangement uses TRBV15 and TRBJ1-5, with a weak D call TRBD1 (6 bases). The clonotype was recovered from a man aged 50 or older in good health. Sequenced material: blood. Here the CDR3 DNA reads TGTGCCACCAGCCCCCGACAGGGCAATCAGCCCCAGCATTTT. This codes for CATSPRQGNQPQHF.